This T cell receptor beta chain was documented in a study of T cell responses to AZD1222 COVID-19 vaccine. V lost 9 bases to trimming and J lost 0 bases; unmatched junction nucleotides: 20. The CDR3 contains 19 residues. The V gene's germline CDR1 is MRHNA and CDR2 SNTAGT. Sequenced by immunoSEQ multiplex PCR; TCRdb stores in-frame clones only, minus some. The sample yields over 110,000 clones, roughly nine tenths seen once. The input for sequencing was peripheral blood, taken 28 days after the second AZD1222 dose. This TCR came from an adult who received the AZD1222 COVID-19 vaccine. This chain uses TRBV6-4 with TRBJ1-5, with 7 positions matching TRBD1. The CDR3: CASKWLRGTERDSNQPQHF. In DNA form, the CDR3 reads TGTGCCAGTAAATGGCTCCGGGGGACAGAAAGGGATAGCAATCAGCCCCAGCATTTT.